Presented here are 27 T cell receptor beta chains from one specimen sequenced in a study of T-cell reconstitution after alpha-beta-depleted transplantation in children. Preparation of the TCRbeta library involved a method that used unique molecular identifiers. Each CDR3 protein is one row after TCRdb ran MiXCR on the PCR reads. Of approximately 340,000 distinct CDR3 sequences detected, over 9% appear once; the ten largest clones hold more than 2%. The specimen comprised PBMCs from the stem cell graft donor, sampled from the stem cell graft. The receptors shown here come from a human donor who donated a stem cell graft to a child with acute lymphoblastic leukemia.

This clonotype was picked up many times. The chain has TRBV5-1 and TRBJ2-1, with D possibly being TRBD1 or TRBD2 (6 bases each). The CDR3 length is 15 residues. V lost 4 bases, J lost 2 bases, and 13 bases lay in between. Germline CDR1 SGHRS, CDR2 YFSETQ. CDR3 protein: CASSPGAGTYNEQFF. The CDR3 DNA reads as TGCGCCAGCAGCCCGGGGGCAGGGACCTACAATGAGCAGTTCTTC. The whole variable domain, filled in from reference TRBV5-1 and TRBJ2-1, reads KAGVTQTPRYLIKTRGQQVTLSCSPISGHRSVSWYQQTPGQGLQFLFEYFSETQRNKGNFPGRFSGRQFSNSRSEMNVSTLELGDSALYLCASSPGAGTYNEQFFGPGTRLTVL.

Only a few counts were recorded for this clonotype. The genes are TRBV5-1 and TRBJ2-5; 12 bases map to TRBD2. Unmatched junction bases numbered 11, after V lost 4 bases and J lost 4 bases. Germline values: CDR1 SGHRS, CDR2 YFSETQ. This CDR3 comprises 17 residues. The chain's CDR3 is CASSPAGLAGYTETQYF. Here the CDR3 DNA reads TGCGCCAGCAGCCCCGCTGGACTAGCGGGATATACAGAGACCCAGTACTTC.

The chain combines TRBV5-1 with TRBJ2-5; 13 nucleotides agree with TRBD2. Looked up from germline, CDR1 is SGHRS and CDR2 is YFSETQ. V gave up 6 bases and J gave up 4 bases; unmatched junction bases: 3. This CDR3 spans 14 amino acids. CDR3 DNA sequence: TGCGCCAGCAAACTAGCGGGAGGGAGAGAGACCCAGTACTTC. As protein: CASKLAGGRETQYF.

This clonotype was seen more than once but under ten times. As DNA, the CDR3 is TGTGCCAGCAATCTACCCTACTTGGAAGATACGCAGTATTTT. Protein product: CASNLPYLEDTQYF. V usage is TRBV12-3 or TRBV12-4 and J usage is TRBJ2-3; D is ambiguous. Trimming cost V 7 bases and J 5 bases, with 16 bases left between them. The CDR3 is 14 amino acids.

The rearrangement joins TRBV14 to TRBJ2-1; D is undetermined. Trimming shortened V by 0 bases and J by 13 bases, and 13 bases separated the two germline ends. Germline values: CDR1 SGHDN, CDR2 FVKESK. The CDR3 consists of 13 residues. The CDR3 is CASSQDIQTSQFF. The CDR3 nucleotides read TGTGCCAGCAGCCAAGATATTCAGACCTCCCAGTTCTTC.

This clonotype was observed at least ten times. This chain connects TRBV12-3 or TRBV12-4 to TRBJ2-1; TRBD2 matches at 9 bases. Losses at the gene ends were 2 bases for V and 2 bases for J; bases not matched to a gene: 1. The CDR3 contains 15 residues. CDR3 DNA sequence: TGTGCCAGCAGTTTACCTAGCGGGGCCTACAATGAGCAGTTCTTC. It codes for CASSLPSGAYNEQFF.

This clonotype was counted a few times. V usage is TRBV12-3 or TRBV12-4 and J usage is TRBJ2-4; D perhaps matches TRBD1 (6 bases). The CDR3 length is 16 residues. The V end lost 5 bases, the J end lost 2 bases, and 16 bases lay between the germline ends. Here the CDR3 reads CASSRGQRETKNIQYF. Written as DNA, the CDR3 is TGTGCCAGCAGTCGCGGACAGAGAGAAACCAAAAACATTCAGTACTTC.

The rearrangement uses TRBV27 and TRBJ1-2, with D possibly being TRBD1 (6 bases). Germline loops: CDR1 MNHEY, CDR2 SMNVEV (reference sequence). There are 15 residues in the CDR3. The germline V and J ends were trimmed by 5 bases and 0 bases, with 13 bases remaining between them. CDR3 in amino acids: CASSQYRESNYGYTF. DNA for the CDR3: TGTGCCAGCAGTCAGTACAGGGAGTCTAACTATGGCTACACCTTC.

The gene calls are TRBV7-9 and TRBJ1-5; D not certain. The CDR3 is 16 residues long. The V end lost 2 bases, the J end lost 2 bases, and 13 bases lay between the germline ends. Germline-derived CDR1 and CDR2 are SEHNR and FQNEAQ (reference sequence). The chain's CDR3 is CASSLIGRAGNQPQHF. DNA of the CDR3: TGTGCCAGCAGCTTAATCGGTCGCGCGGGCAATCAGCCCCAGCATTTT.

This chain connects TRBV6-1 to TRBJ2-1; 7 bases are shared with TRBD2. The germline gives CDR1 MNHNS, CDR2 SASEGT. The CDR3 is 15 amino acids. V was clipped by 5 bases and J by 5 bases; unmatched bases: 9. CDR3 in amino acids: CASSPHAGADNEQFF. The CDR3, as DNA: TGTGCCAGCAGTCCCCACGCGGGAGCCGACAATGAGCAGTTCTTC.

The chain is built from TRBV2 and TRBJ2-1, with D unresolved. CDR3 length: 15 amino acids. V was pared by 5 bases and J by 0 bases, with 11 bases between. Germline V gene sequence: CDR1 SNHLY, CDR2 FYNNEI. CDR3 region: CASSQSGSSYNEQFF. The CDR3 DNA follows: TGTGCCAGCAGTCAGTCAGGTAGCTCCTACAATGAGCAGTTCTTC.

This clonotype was found many times. The rearrangement joins TRBV28 to TRBJ1-5, with TRBD1 identical over 7 bases. The CDR3 contains 15 residues. Germline CDR1 is MDHEN and CDR2 is SYDVKM. J gave up 1 base and V 6 bases, and 6 bases lay outside the gene matches. The CDR3: CASRAPGQSNQPQHF. The CDR3 DNA is TGTGCCAGCAGGGCACCGGGACAGAGCAATCAGCCCCAGCATTTT.

This clonotype appeared a few times. The chain uses TRBV18 and TRBJ2-4; the D is unclear. Germline CDR1 is KGHSH and CDR2 is LQKENI. Trimming pared 0 bases from V and 0 bases from J, leaving 6 bases between. The length of the CDR3 is 15 residues. Here the CDR3 reads CASSPPAIAKNIQYF. The CDR3 DNA sequence: TGTGCCAGCTCACCACCGGCGATAGCCAAAAACATTCAGTACTTC.

This clonotype was picked up a small number of times. This chain links TRBV28 with TRBJ1-4, with TRBD1 matching over 7 bases. Trimming cost V 8 bases and J 4 bases; bases outside gene matches: 1. CDR1 and CDR2 from the germline V gene are MDHEN and SYDVKM. The length of the CDR3 is 12 residues. CDR3 DNA: TGTGCCAGCCGACAGGGTAATGAAAAACTGTTTTTT. Amino acids: CASRQGNEKLFF.

This clonotype was counted many times. This chain connects TRBV24-1 to TRBJ1-3; D remains ambiguous. V shed 9 bases and J shed 1 base, with 3 bases lying between them. Germline lookup yields CDR1 KGHDR and CDR2 SFDVKD. The CDR3 is 11 residues long. The CDR3 region has the DNA TGTGCCACCGAGTCTGGAAACACCATATATTTT. It is translated as CATESGNTIYF.

Ten or more counts support this clonotype. The chain's CDR3 is CASSDSVLAGNEQFF. For the CDR3, the DNA is TGTGCCAGCAGTGACTCAGTACTAGCAGGCAATGAGCAGTTCTTC. This sequence joins TRBV6-4 and TRBJ2-1, with D possibly matching TRBD2 (6 bases). CDR3 length equals 15 residues. The V gene lost 0 bases and the J gene lost 6 bases, with 12 bases spanning the gap. The germline CDR1 and CDR2 sequences are MRHNA and SNTAGT.

This clonotype was seen more than once but under ten times. In DNA, the CDR3 is TGCAGCGTTGAAGCGGACGGCTACTATGGCTACACCTTC. Amino acids: CSVEADGYYGYTF. The V and J genes are TRBV29-1 and TRBJ1-2; D is unresolved. V lost 1 base, J lost 3 bases, and 9 bases lay in between. This CDR3 has 13 amino acids. The V gene's germline CDR1 is SQVTM and CDR2 ANQGSEA.

The rearrangement joins TRBV20-1 to TRBJ2-7, with 10 nucleotides matching TRBD2. Trimming took 6 bases from V and 7 from J; bases not matched to a gene: 15. The CDR3 runs 15 residues. In germline, CDR1 is DFQATT, CDR2 SNEGSKA (reference sequence). The CDR3 DNA is TGCAGTGCCACTACCCTAGCGGGAGCTATTGGGGAGCAGTACTTC. Translated, it gives CSATTLAGAIGEQYF.

This clonotype has a count of ten or more. This rearrangement joins TRBV5-1 to TRBJ2-1; weak D call: TRBD1 (6 bases). From germline, CDR1 is SGHRS and CDR2 YFSETQ. Deletions cut 4 bases from V and 3 bases from J, with 17 bases between. The CDR3 has 16 residues. CDR3 coding DNA: TGCGCCAGCAGCCCGTTCGGACAGACCAACTACAATGAGCAGTTCTTC. Residues: CASSPFGQTNYNEQFF.

The chain uses TRBV20-1 and TRBJ2-5, with D perhaps assigned TRBD1 or TRBD2 (5 bases each). CDR1 and CDR2 from the germline V gene are DFQATT and SNEGSKA (reference sequence). V shed 7 bases and J shed 3 bases, with 24 bases lying between them. The CDR3 is made up of 16 amino acids. CDR3 in amino acids: CSVRGPAVRPEETQYF. The CDR3 coding sequence is TGCAGTGTACGGGGACCTGCTGTGAGGCCCGAAGAGACCCAGTACTTC.

This clonotype came up many times. V usage is TRBV20-1 and J usage is TRBJ2-1; tentative D call: TRBD2 (7 bases). V gave up 6 bases and J gave up 2 bases, with 14 bases separating them. The CDR3 length is 14 residues. CDR1 DFQATT and CDR2 SNEGSKA come from the germline V gene (reference sequence). CDR3 sequence reads: CSAKGGAPYNEQFF. The CDR3 bases are TGCAGTGCAAAAGGGGGGGCCCCCTACAATGAGCAGTTCTTC.

The J gene is TRBJ2-1, the V gene TRBV5-1; 11 nucleotides match TRBD2. The CDR3 spans 16 residues. Germline V gives CDR1 SGHRS, CDR2 YFSETQ. The junction had 5 bases not matched to a gene; V was cut back by 0 bases and J by 6 bases. CDR3 loop: CASSLAIAGGLNEQFF. DNA of the CDR3: TGCGCCAGCAGCTTGGCCATAGCGGGAGGGCTCAATGAGCAGTTCTTC.

This clonotype was seen a handful of times. This sequence joins TRBV5-1 and TRBJ2-7, with a tentative D call TRBD2 (6 bases). CDR1 and CDR2 from the germline V gene are SGHRS and YFSETQ. CDR3 length: 12 amino acids. V lost 1 base, J lost 6 bases, and 8 bases lay in between. The CDR3 DNA sequence: TGCGCCAGCAGCTTGCCTAGCGCCGAGCAGTACTTC. Translated: CASSLPSAEQYF.

This sequence joins TRBV7-9 and TRBJ1-4, with 8 nucleotides matching TRBD1. CDR3 length: 14 amino acids. V lost 6 bases to trimming and J lost 10 bases; unmatched junction nucleotides: 10. The germline gives CDR1 SEHNR, CDR2 FQNEAQ (reference sequence). Here the CDR3 DNA reads TGTGCCAGCAGACGCCAGGGGGCCCTTTCAAAACTGTTTTTT. Translated, it gives CASRRQGALSKLFF.

A remark on this clonotype: Given a much more abundant clone one base away, this may be a read error. The chain has TRBV20-1 and TRBJ2-1, with 12 bases that match TRBD2. The CDR3 length is 16 residues. Germline V gives CDR1 DFQATT, CDR2 SNEGSKA (reference sequence). CDR3 in DNA: TGCTGTGCGAGGCTAGCGGGAGGGAGCTCCTACAATGAGCAGTTCTTC. Protein sequence: CCARLAGGSSYNEQFF.

This clonotype has at least ten counts. The rearrangement joins TRBV3-1 to TRBJ2-3, with D unclear. The ends were cut back, 4 bases at V and 3 bases at J, with 11 bases in the middle. CDR3 length: 14 amino acids. Germline V lookup: CDR1 LGHDT, CDR2 YNNKEL (reference sequence). The DNA for the CDR3 is TGTGCCAGCAGCCCCTCCGTTGAGACAGATACGCAGTATTTT. This encodes CASSPSVETDTQYF.

V and J are TRBV7-9 and TRBJ1-1; 7 bases are a match to TRBD1. The CDR3 covers 17 residues. Germline V gene data show CDR1 as SEHNR and CDR2 as FQNEAQ (reference sequence). Trimming cost V 5 bases and J 0 bases; bases outside gene matches: 12. CDR3 sequence reads: CASSPRDRDWMNTEAFF. The CDR3 DNA sequence: TGTGCCAGCAGCCCGAGGGACAGAGACTGGATGAACACTGAAGCTTTCTTT.